The rows below give T cell receptor beta chains drawn from one sample of a study of cytomegalovirus exposure and HLA in healthy donors. Here immunoSEQ multiplex PCR was the method, and the copy in TCRdb shows in-frame clones only, minus some. The table records about 100,000 clones, approximately 85% of them present only once. Specimen: PBMCs. The receptors shown here come from a woman between 18 and 29 years old in good health and CMV-seronegative. Each CDR3 is given with its conserved first and last residue. D genes are given only for firm matches. Clone sizes are given selectively: once, few, many, or a class where the clone is expanded.

V: TRBV27
D: .
J: TRBJ1-5
size: .
CDR3: CASSLLDGGQPQHF
DNA: TGTGCCAGCAGTCTCCTAGACGGGGGTCAGCCCCAGCATTTT

V: TRBV7-2
D: .
J: TRBJ2-1
size: .
CDR3: CASSLLHNEQFF
DNA: TGTGCCAGCAGCTTACTCCACAATGAGCAGTTCTTC

V: TRBV6-6
D: .
J: TRBJ1-2
size: .
CDR3: CASSPGQLLNYGYTF
DNA: TGTGCCAGCAGCCCCGGACAGCTGTTAAACTATGGCTACACCTTC

V: TRBV7-2
D: .
J: TRBJ1-4
size: .
CDR3: CASSLRGTTNEKLFF
DNA: TGTGCCAGCAGCTTGAGAGGGACAACTAATGAAAAACTGTTTTTT

V: TRBV9
D: TRBD1
J: TRBJ1-1
size: .
CDR3: CASSYGQGVNTEAFF
DNA: TGTGCCAGCAGTTACGGACAGGGTGTGAACACTGAAGCTTTCTTT

V: TRBV28
D: TRBD1
J: TRBJ1-5
size: .
CDR3: CASSYLGGQGFYSNQPQHF
DNA: TGTGCCAGCAGTTACCTGGGGGGACAGGGTTTTTATAGCAATCAGCCCCAGCATTTT

V: TRBV5-1
D: .
J: TRBJ1-2
size: .
CDR3: CASTKQGLGGYTF
DNA: TGCGCCAGCACAAAACAGGGTTTAGGGGGCTACACCTTC

V: TRBV9
D: .
J: TRBJ1-3
size: .
CDR3: CASSTAGSGNTIYF
DNA: TGTGCCAGCAGCACAGCAGGGTCTGGAAACACCATATATTTT

V: TRBV7-3
D: .
J: TRBJ1-1
size: .
CDR3: CASSHTYGTEAFF
DNA: TGTGCCAGCAGCCACACGTATGGCACTGAAGCTTTCTTT

V: TRBV10-2
D: TRBD2
J: TRBJ2-1
size: .
CDR3: CASTYSAGGDNEQFF
DNA: TGCGCCAGCACTTACTCAGCGGGAGGGGACAATGAGCAGTTCTTC

V: TRBV4-1
D: .
J: TRBJ1-1
size: few
CDR3: CASSQDSAGTEAFF
DNA: TGCGCCAGCAGCCAAGATTCGGCAGGCACTGAAGCTTTCTTT